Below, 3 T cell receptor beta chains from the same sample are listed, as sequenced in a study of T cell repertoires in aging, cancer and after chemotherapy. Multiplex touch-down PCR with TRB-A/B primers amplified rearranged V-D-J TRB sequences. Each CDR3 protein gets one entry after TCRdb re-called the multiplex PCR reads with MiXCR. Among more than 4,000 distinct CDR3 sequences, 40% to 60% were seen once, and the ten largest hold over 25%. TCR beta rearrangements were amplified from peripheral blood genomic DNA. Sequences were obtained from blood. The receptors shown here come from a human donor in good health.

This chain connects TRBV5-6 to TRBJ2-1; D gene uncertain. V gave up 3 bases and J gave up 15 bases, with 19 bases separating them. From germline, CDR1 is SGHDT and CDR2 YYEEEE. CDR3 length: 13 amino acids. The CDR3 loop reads CASSSRPPRFRFF. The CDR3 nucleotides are TGTGCCAGCAGCTCCCGTCCCCCTAGATTTCGGTTCTTC.

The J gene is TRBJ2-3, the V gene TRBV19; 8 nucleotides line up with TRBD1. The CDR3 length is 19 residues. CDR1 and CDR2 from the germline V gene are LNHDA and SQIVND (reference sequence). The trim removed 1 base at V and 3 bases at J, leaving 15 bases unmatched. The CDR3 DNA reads TGTGCCAGTAGTATAGGTAGCGCAGGGGGCATGAGTTGGACAGATACGCAGTATTTT. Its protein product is CASSIGSAGGMSWTDTQYF.

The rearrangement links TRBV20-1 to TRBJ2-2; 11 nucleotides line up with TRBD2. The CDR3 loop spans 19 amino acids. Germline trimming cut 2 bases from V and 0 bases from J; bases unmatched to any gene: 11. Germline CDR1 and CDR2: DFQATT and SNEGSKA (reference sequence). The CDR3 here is CSARHTGTSGPANTGELFF. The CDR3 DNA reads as TGCAGTGCTAGACACACCGGGACTAGCGGCCCCGCGAACACCGGGGAGCTGTTTTTT.